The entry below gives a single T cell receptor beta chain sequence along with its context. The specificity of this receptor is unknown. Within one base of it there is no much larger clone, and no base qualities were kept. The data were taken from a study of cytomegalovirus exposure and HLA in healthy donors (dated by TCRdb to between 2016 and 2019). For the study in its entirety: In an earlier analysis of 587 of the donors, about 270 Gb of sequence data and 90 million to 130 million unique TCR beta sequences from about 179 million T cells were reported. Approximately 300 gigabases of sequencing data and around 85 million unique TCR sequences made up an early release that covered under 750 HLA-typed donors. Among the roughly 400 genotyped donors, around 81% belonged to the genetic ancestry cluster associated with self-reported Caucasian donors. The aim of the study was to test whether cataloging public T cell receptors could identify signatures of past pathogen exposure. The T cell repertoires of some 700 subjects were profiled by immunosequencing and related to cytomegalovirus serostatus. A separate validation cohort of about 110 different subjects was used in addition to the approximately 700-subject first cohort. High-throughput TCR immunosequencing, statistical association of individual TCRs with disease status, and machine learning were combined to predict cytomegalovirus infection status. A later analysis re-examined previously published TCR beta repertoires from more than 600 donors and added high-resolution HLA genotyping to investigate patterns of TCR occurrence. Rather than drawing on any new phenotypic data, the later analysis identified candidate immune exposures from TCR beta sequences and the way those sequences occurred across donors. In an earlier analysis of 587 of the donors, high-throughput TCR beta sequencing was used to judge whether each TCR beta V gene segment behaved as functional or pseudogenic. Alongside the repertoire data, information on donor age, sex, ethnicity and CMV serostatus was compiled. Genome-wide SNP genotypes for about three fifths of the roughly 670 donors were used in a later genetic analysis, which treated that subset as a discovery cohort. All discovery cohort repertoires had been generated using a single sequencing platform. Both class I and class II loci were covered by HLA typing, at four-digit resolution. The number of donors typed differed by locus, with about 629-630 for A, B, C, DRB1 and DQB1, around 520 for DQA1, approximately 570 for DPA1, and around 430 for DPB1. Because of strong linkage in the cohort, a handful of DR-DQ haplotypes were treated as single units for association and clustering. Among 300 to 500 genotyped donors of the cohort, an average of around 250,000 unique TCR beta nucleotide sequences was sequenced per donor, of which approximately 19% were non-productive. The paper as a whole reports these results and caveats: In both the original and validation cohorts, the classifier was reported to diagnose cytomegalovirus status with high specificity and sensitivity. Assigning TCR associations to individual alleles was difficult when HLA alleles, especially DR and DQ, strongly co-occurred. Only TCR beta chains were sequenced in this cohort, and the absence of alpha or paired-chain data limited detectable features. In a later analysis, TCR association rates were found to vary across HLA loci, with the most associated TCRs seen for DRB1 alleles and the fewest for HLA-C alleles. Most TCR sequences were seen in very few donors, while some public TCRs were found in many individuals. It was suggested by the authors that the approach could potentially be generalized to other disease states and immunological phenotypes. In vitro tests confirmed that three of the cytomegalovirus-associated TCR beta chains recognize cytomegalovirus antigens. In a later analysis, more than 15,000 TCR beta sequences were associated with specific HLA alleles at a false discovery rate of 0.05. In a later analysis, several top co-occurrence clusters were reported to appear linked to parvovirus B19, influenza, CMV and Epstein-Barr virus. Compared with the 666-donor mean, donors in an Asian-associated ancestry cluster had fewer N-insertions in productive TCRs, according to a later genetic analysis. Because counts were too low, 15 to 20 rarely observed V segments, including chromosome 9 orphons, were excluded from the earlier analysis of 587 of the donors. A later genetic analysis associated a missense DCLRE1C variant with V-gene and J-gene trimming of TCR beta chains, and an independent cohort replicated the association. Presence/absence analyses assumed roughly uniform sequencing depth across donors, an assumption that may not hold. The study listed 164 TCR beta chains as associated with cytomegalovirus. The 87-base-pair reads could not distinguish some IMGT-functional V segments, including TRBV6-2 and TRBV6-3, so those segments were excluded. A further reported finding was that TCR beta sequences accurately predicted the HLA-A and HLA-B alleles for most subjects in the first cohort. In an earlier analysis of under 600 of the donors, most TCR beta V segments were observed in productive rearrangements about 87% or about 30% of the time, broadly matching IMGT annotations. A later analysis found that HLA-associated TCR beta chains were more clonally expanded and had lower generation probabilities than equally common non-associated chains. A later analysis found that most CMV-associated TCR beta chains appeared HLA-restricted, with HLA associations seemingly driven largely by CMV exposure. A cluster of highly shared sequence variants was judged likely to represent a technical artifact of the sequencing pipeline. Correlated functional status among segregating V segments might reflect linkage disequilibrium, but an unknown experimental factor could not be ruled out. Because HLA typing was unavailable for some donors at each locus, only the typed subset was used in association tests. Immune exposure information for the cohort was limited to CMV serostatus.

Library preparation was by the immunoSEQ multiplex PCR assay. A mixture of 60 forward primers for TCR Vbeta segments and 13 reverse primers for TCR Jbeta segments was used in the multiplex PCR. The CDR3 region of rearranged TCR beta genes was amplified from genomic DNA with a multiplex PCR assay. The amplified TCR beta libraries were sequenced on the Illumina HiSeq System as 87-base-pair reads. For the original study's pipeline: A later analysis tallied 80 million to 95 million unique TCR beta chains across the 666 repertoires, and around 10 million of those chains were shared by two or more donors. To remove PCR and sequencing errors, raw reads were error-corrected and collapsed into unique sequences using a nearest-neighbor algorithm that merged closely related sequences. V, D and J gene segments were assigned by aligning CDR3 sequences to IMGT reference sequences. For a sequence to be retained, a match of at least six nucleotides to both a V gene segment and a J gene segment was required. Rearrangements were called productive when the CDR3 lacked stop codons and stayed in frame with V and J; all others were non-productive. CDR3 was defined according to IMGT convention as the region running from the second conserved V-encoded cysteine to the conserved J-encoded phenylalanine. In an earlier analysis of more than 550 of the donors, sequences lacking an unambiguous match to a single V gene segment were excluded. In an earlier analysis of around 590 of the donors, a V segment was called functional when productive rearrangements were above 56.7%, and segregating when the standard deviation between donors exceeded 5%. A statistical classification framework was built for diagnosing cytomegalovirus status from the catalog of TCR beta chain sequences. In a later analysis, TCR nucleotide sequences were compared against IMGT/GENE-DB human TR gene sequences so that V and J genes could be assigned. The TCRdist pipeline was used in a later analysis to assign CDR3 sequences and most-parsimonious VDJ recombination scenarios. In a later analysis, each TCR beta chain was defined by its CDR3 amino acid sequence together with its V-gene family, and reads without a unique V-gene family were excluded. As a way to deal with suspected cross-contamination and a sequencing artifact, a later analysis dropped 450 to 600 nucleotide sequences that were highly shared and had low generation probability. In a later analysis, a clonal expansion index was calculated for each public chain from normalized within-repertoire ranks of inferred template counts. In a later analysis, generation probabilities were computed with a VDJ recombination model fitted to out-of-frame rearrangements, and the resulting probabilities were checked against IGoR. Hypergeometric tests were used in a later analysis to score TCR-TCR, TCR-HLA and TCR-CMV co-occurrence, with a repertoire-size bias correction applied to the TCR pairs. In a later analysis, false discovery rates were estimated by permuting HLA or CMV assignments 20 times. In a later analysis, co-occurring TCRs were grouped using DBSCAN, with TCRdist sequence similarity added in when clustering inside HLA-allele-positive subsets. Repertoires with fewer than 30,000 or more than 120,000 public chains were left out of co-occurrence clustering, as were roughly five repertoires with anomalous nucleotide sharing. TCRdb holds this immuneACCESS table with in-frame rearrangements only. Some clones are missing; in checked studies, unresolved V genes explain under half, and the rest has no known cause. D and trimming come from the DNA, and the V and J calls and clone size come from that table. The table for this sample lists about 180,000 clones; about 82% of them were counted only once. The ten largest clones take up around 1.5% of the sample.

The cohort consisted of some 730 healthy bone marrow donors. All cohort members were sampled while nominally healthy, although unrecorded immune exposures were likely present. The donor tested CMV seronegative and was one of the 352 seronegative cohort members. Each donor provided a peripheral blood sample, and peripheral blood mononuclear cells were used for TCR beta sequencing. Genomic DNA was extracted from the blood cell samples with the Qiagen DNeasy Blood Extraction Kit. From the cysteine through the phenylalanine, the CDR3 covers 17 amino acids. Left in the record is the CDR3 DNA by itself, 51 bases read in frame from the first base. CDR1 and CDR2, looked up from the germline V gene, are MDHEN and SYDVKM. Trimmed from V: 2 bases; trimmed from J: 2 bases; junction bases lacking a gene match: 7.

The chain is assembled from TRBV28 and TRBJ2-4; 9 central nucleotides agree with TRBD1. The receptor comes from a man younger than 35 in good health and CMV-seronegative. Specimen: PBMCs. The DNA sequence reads TGTGCCAGCAGTTTACCCGGGACAGGGTGGACCAAAAACATTCAGTACTTC. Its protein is CASSLPGTGWTKNIQYF.